Described below is a single TCR beta chain sequence and its context. In the original workflow: Quantification of nucleated cells was approximated via reference gene primer amplification. The repertoire was sequenced with immunoSEQ multiplex PCR; TCRdb's copy has only in-frame clones and lacks some. V and J calls and clone size follow that table, whereas D and trimming were derived from the DNA. The top ten clones hold around 40% of a sample with tens of thousands of clones, approximately 81% of them seen once. This entry comes from a study of blood T cell repertoires in COVID-19. For the study at large: The United States, Italy and Spain supplied acute and convalescent COVID-19 samples. T cells, B-cell-depleted T cells, or PBMCs provided the cDNA or gDNA that served as material.

This CDR3 is 14 amino acids long. CDR1 is MDHEN and CDR2 is SYDVKM in the germline V gene. The V and J ends lost 2 bases and 5 bases respectively, with 13 bases between them. The source of this sequence is a man at least 80 years old with acute or convalescent COVID-19. The rearrangement uses TRBV28 and TRBJ2-7; maybe TRBD2 (6 bases). The specimen was peripheral blood. DNA of the CDR3: TGTGCCAGCAGTTTAGTGGGGGGAGAGAACGAGCAGTACTTC. It is translated as CASSLVGGENEQYF.